The 5 T cell receptor beta chains listed next were all sequenced from one sample in a study of T cell responses to AZD1222 COVID-19 vaccine. The repertoire was sequenced with immunoSEQ multiplex PCR; TCRdb's copy has only in-frame clones and lacks some. The repertoire holds about 180,000 clones, with about 86% as singletons. Specimen: peripheral blood, collected on day 0 of AZD1222 vaccination. The source is an adult in good health.

The gene calls are TRBV19 and TRBJ2-7; 9 bases line up with TRBD1. This CDR3 comprises 15 residues. V lost 5 bases and J lost 1; bases outside the gene matches: 6. CDR1 is LNHDA and CDR2 is SQIVND in the germline V gene (reference sequence). Written as DNA, the CDR3 is TGTGCCAGTAGTGCCGGGACAGGGTCTTCCTACGAGCAGTACTTC. Its translation is CASSAGTGSSYEQYF.

This clone has a single count. This chain connects TRBV18 to TRBJ1-1, with 7 bases matching TRBD1. The germline gives CDR1 KGHSH, CDR2 LQKENI. The J segment lost 4 bases and the V segment lost 2 bases, leaving 16 bases of the junction unmatched. The CDR3 spans 18 residues. The CDR3 reads CASSPNLDRVRRSTEAFF. The CDR3 region has the DNA TGTGCCAGCTCACCAAACTTAGACAGGGTCAGGAGGAGCACTGAAGCTTTCTTT. The full variable domain, completed using reference TRBV18 and TRBJ1-1, is NAGVMQNPRHLVRRRGQEARLRCSPMKGHSHVYWYRQLPEEGLKFMVYLQKENIIDESGMPKERFSAEFPKEGPSILRIQQVVRGDSAAYFCASSPNLDRVRRSTEAFFGQGTRLTVV.

The V gene is TRBV5-1, the J gene TRBJ2-7, with D perhaps matching TRBD1 (5 bases). The V gene lost 4 bases and the J gene lost 2 bases, with 16 bases spanning the gap. The CDR3 sequence is 15 residues long. Germline CDR1 reads SGHRS; CDR2 reads YFSETQ. As DNA, the CDR3 is TGCGCCAGCAGCCCTGCGCCCCAGGGCCCCTACGAGCAGTACTTC. Translating gives CASSPAPQGPYEQYF.

The rearrangement uses TRBV10-3 and TRBJ2-5, with unresolved D. There are 14 residues in the CDR3. The germline V gene encodes CDR1 ENHRY and CDR2 SYGVKD. V lost 2 bases, J lost 2 bases, and 9 bases lay in between. The CDR3 loop is CAISEDLRQETQYF. For the CDR3, the DNA is TGTGCCATCAGTGAGGACTTAAGGCAAGAGACCCAGTACTTC.

The rearrangement uses TRBV5-1 and TRBJ2-1; the match to TRBD2 covers 7 bases. Germline V gives CDR1 SGHRS, CDR2 YFSETQ. Trimming at V came to 3 bases and at J to 1 base, leaving 1 base not matched to a gene. CDR3 length: 14 residues. As DNA, the CDR3 is TGCGCCAGCAGCTCAGCGGGGTCCTACAATGAGCAGTTCTTC. Translation: CASSSAGSYNEQFF.